The 3 T cell receptor beta chains given below trace back to one sample, sequenced in a study of blood T cell repertoires in COVID-19 (dated by TCRdb to between 2020 and 2021). Preparation of the library involved the immunoSEQ multiplex PCR assay. What TCRdb holds here is the immuneACCESS table cut down to in-frame rearrangements. Part of the clones is not present; checked against another copy, under half of the missing clones reflect an unresolved V gene, and the others are unexplained. The sample table contains approximately 200,000 clones; only one count was recorded for approximately 86% of them. The ten largest clones represent 2% to 2.5% of the sample. The specimen sequenced was PBMCs or T cells enriched from blood (not recorded which). The source is a woman in her twenties or thirties who had recovered from COVID-19.

The V call is TRBV11-3, the J call TRBJ2-1; D is uncertain. The CDR3 has 15 residues. Germline V CDR1 and CDR2: SGHNT, YENEEA. Trimming took off 5 bases at V and 0 bases at J, with 11 bases between the two ends. The CDR3 nucleotides are TGTGCCAGCAGCCTGCGTTCTTCCTCCTACAATGAGCAGTTCTTC. Encoded protein: CASSLRSSSYNEQFF.

V usage is TRBV7-9 and J usage is TRBJ2-7; 9 positions match TRBD1. The CDR3 length is 14 residues. After removal of 1 base from V and 6 bases from J, the junction contained 4 bases not matched to a gene. Germline assignment: CDR1 SEHNR and CDR2 FQNEAQ (reference sequence). CDR3 sequence reads: CASSLDPQGAEQYF. The CDR3 DNA follows: TGTGCCAGCAGCTTAGATCCACAGGGGGCCGAGCAGTACTTC.

The J gene is TRBJ2-7, the V gene TRBV3-1 (or the pseudogene TRBV3-2); maybe TRBD2 (5 bases). Deletions cut 4 bases from V and 0 bases from J, with 10 bases between. The CDR3 runs 14 residues. From germline, CDR1 is LGHDT and CDR2 YNNKEL (reference sequence). CDR3 sequence: CASSRTGDSYEQYF. The CDR3, as DNA: TGTGCCAGCAGCCGCACCGGGGACTCCTACGAGCAGTACTTC.